One sample yielded the 25 T cell receptor beta chains listed below, sequenced in a study of STAT5B mutations in CD4+ large granular lymphocyte leukemia. Profiled with immunoSEQ multiplex PCR; TCRdb holds only in-frame clones, not every one. The data hold about 32,000 clones, with around nine tenths observed a single time. The specimen sequenced was CD4+ T cells from blood buffy coats. The receptors here all came from a human donor in good health.

V and J are TRBV2 and TRBJ1-4, with D perhaps matching TRBD1 (6 bases). Trimming took 6 bases from V and 7 from J, leaving 15 bases between them. The germline gives CDR1 SNHLY, CDR2 FYNNEI. The CDR3 runs 14 residues. CDR3 in amino acids: CASRTGGGGEKLFF. CDR3 in DNA: TGTGCCAGCAGGACGGGTGGAGGGGGTGAAAAACTGTTTTTT.

The chain is built from TRBV27 and TRBJ1-1; 8 bases map to TRBD1. J was trimmed by 6 bases and V by 3 bases; bases with no gene match: 15. The germline gives CDR1 MNHEY, CDR2 SMNVEV (reference sequence). CDR3 length: 17 residues. CDR3 in amino acids: CASSLYPGQVLHPEAFF. The CDR3 nucleotides read TGTGCCAGCAGTTTGTACCCGGGACAGGTCCTCCACCCTGAAGCTTTCTTT.

The chain joins TRBV28 to TRBJ2-2, with 14 nucleotides matching TRBD2. J gave up 6 bases and V 7 bases, and 7 bases lay outside the gene matches. Germline V gene lookup returns CDR1 MDHEN and CDR2 SYDVKM. The CDR3 consists of 16 residues. CDR3 bases: TGTGCCAGCACCAATCCGGGACTAGCGGGAGCCGGGGAGCTGTTTTTT. Its translation is CASTNPGLAGAGELFF.

The chain joins TRBV14 to TRBJ1-5, with D unresolved. Germline CDR1 and CDR2: SGHDN and FVKESK. This CDR3 comprises 20 residues. V gave up 0 bases and J gave up 0 bases, with 21 bases separating them. CDR3 sequence: CASSQDYRLYNPYSNQPQHF. CDR3 DNA sequence: TGTGCCAGCAGCCAAGATTATCGGCTGTATAACCCGTATAGCAATCAGCCCCAGCATTTT. The complete variable domain, with remaining parts taken from reference TRBV14 and TRBJ1-5, reads EAGVTQFPSHSVIEKGQTVTLRCDPISGHDNLYWYRRVMGKEIKFLLHFVKESKQDESGMPNNRFLAERTGGTYSTLKVQPAELEDSGVYFCASSQDYRLYNPYSNQPQHFGDGTRLSIL.

The chain employs TRBV2 and TRBJ2-7; 12 bases fit TRBD2. The CDR3 loop spans 18 amino acids. Trimming at V came to 4 bases and at J to 6 bases, leaving 16 bases not matched to a gene. From germline, CDR1 is SNHLY and CDR2 FYNNEI. The chain's CDR3 is CASSVSSGRAYRPPEQYF. CDR3 bases: TGTGCCAGCAGTGTATCTAGCGGGAGGGCCTATCGCCCGCCCGAGCAGTACTTC.

The V and J genes are TRBV28 and TRBJ2-7; 9 bases agree with TRBD1. This CDR3 contains 14 residues. Germline CDR1 and CDR2: MDHEN and SYDVKM. V trimming: 7 bases; J trimming: 3 bases; junction bases outside the gene matches: 7. CDR3: CASTWVDRGYEQYF. CDR3 bases: TGTGCCAGCACGTGGGTGGACAGGGGCTACGAGCAGTACTTC.

This clone was found once. This chain links TRBV7-9 with TRBJ1-4, with D uncertain. Germline values: CDR1 SEHNR, CDR2 FQNEAQ (reference sequence). This CDR3 comprises 14 residues. The V gene lost 4 bases and the J gene lost 5 bases, with 11 bases spanning the gap. The CDR3 protein is CASSSDVGNEKLFF. CDR3 in DNA: TGTGCCAGCAGCTCAGACGTCGGAAATGAAAAACTGTTTTTT. Combining the CDR3 with reference TRBV7-9 and TRBJ1-4 gives the whole variable domain DTGVSQNPRHKITKRGQNVTFRCDPISEHNRLYWYRQTLGQGPEFLTYFQNEAQLEKSRLLSDRFSAERPKGSFSTLEIQRTEQGDSAMYLCASSSDVGNEKLFFGSGTQLSVL.

CDR3 coding DNA: TGCGCCAGCAGCCCTCGGGTAGCGGGAGGGTACAATGAGCAGTTCTTC. Its protein is CASSPRVAGGYNEQFF. The chain uses TRBV5-1 and TRBJ2-1; 11 nucleotides line up with TRBD2. This CDR3 comprises 16 residues. Germline values: CDR1 SGHRS, CDR2 YFSETQ. Unmatched junction bases numbered 7, after V lost 4 bases and J lost 4 bases.

The V and J genes are TRBV30 and TRBJ2-7, with TRBD1 matching over 9 bases. The trim removed 3 bases at V and 3 bases at J, leaving 3 bases unmatched. Germline V CDR1 and CDR2: GTSNPN, SVGIG (reference sequence). CDR3 length: 13 residues. CDR3 sequence: CAWRDRGLYEQYF. CDR3 nucleotide sequence: TGTGCCTGGAGGGACAGGGGCCTCTACGAGCAGTACTTC.

The V call is TRBV28, the J call TRBJ1-2; tentatively, D is TRBD1 (5 bases). CDR3 size: 13 residues. Germline CDR1 MDHEN, CDR2 SYDVKM. V lost 4 bases and J lost 6, with 12 bases in between. CDR3 loop: CASSYRQGHGYTF. The CDR3 DNA follows: TGTGCCAGCAGTTATAGGCAGGGCCATGGCTACACCTTC.

The gene calls are TRBV10-3 and TRBJ2-3; D remains ambiguous. The V gene lost 0 bases and the J gene lost 2 bases, with 12 bases spanning the gap. This CDR3 is built from 16 residues. The V gene's germline CDR1 is ENHRY and CDR2 SYGVKD. The CDR3 nucleotides read TGTGCCATCAGTGAGTCGGCGGATTACCTCACAGATACGCAGTATTTT. Residues: CAISESADYLTDTQYF.

The sample holds a few counts of this clone. The V and J genes are TRBV19 and TRBJ1-5, with D perhaps TRBD1 (5 bases). V was shortened by 7 bases and J by 7 bases, with 17 bases between the two germline ends. There are 14 residues in the CDR3. Looked up from germline, CDR1 is LNHDA and CDR2 is SQIVND (reference sequence). The chain's CDR3 is CASKQLRGGQPQHF. As DNA, the CDR3 is TGTGCCAGTAAACAACTGAGGGGAGGACAGCCCCAGCATTTT.

The V gene is TRBV11-2, the J gene TRBJ2-1, with D maybe TRBD1 (6 bases). The CDR3 extends over 12 amino acids. CDR1 SGHAT and CDR2 FQNNGV come from the germline V gene. Deletions cut 5 bases from V and 7 bases from J, with 9 bases between. The CDR3 region is CASSEGVNEQFF. CDR3 in DNA: TGTGCCAGCAGCGAGGGGGTGAATGAGCAGTTCTTC.

V is TRBV10-3 and J is TRBJ2-7; the D is unclear. V was cut by 6 bases and J by 2 bases, with 17 bases left in between. Germline V gene lookup returns CDR1 ENHRY and CDR2 SYGVKD. The CDR3 consists of 15 residues. CDR3 sequence: CAIREPPGYTYEQYF. The CDR3, as DNA: TGTGCCATCAGAGAACCCCCAGGTTATACCTACGAGCAGTACTTC.

V and J are TRBV5-1 and TRBJ1-1, with D uncertain. The ends were cut back, 0 bases at V and 7 bases at J, with 13 bases in the middle. The CDR3 has 14 amino acids. The V gene's germline CDR1 is SGHRS and CDR2 YFSETQ. DNA of the CDR3: TGCGCCAGCAGCTTGGAATTGGGCAGGATTGAAGCTTTCTTT. Its protein product is CASSLELGRIEAFF.

A word on this clone: Other nucleotide sequences in the sample specify the same CDR3. The J gene is TRBJ2-5, the V gene TRBV5-1; TRBD1 or TRBD2 may be the D gene (5 bases each). The CDR3 extends over 14 amino acids. V was pared by 1 base and J by 1 base, with 8 bases between. Germline CDR1 is SGHRS and CDR2 is YFSETQ. CDR3 DNA sequence: TGCGCCAGCAGCTTGCAAGGGACCCAAGAGACCCAGTACTTC. Translating it yields CASSLQGTQETQYF.

This clone was seen only once. V usage is TRBV7-2 and J usage is TRBJ2-1; D is possibly TRBD2 (6 bases). In germline, CDR1 is SGHTA, CDR2 FQGNSA. This CDR3 contains 14 residues. V was shortened by 5 bases and J by 9 bases, with 17 bases between the two germline ends. This CDR3 reads CASSTLRGSGEQFF. CDR3 sequence (DNA): TGTGCCAGCAGCACGCTACGGGGGTCAGGTGAGCAGTTCTTC. Based on the CDR3 plus reference TRBV7-2 and TRBJ2-1, the full variable domain is GAGVSQSPSNKVTEKGKDVELRCDPISGHTALYWYRQSLGQGLEFLIYFQGNSAPDKSGLPSDRFSAERTGGSVSTLTIQRTQQEDSAVYLCASSTLRGSGEQFFGPGTRLTVL.

The rearrangement joins TRBV5-1 to TRBJ2-1; 13 positions agree with TRBD2. The CDR3 covers 15 residues. The V gene's germline CDR1 is SGHRS and CDR2 YFSETQ. The junction had 2 bases not matched to a gene; V was cut back by 3 bases and J by 5 bases. DNA of the CDR3: TGCGCCAGCAGCTCGGGACTAGCGGGGAACAATGAGCAGTTCTTC. Protein: CASSSGLAGNNEQFF. The full variable domain, completed using reference TRBV5-1 and TRBJ2-1, is KAGVTQTPRYLIKTRGQQVTLSCSPISGHRSVSWYQQTPGQGLQFLFEYFSETQRNKGNFPGRFSGRQFSNSRSEMNVSTLELGDSALYLCASSSGLAGNNEQFFGPGTRLTVL.

V gene TRBV11-2 combines with J gene TRBJ2-2; 13 positions agree with TRBD2. CDR1 and CDR2 (germline): SGHAT, FQNNGV. V lost 5 bases to trimming and J lost 6 bases; unmatched junction nucleotides: 6. The CDR3 spans 16 residues. The CDR3 reads CASSERTSGSAGELFF. DNA of the CDR3: TGTGCCAGCAGCGAACGGACTAGCGGGAGTGCCGGGGAGCTGTTTTTT.

The CDR3 sequence is CSVGSGDGELFF. The CDR3 coding sequence is TGCAGCGTTGGGTCGGGAGACGGGGAGCTGTTTTTT. This chain joins TRBV29-1 and TRBJ2-2, with D perhaps TRBD2 (6 bases). Trimming removed 4 bases at V and 7 bases at J, with 10 bases between. The CDR3 loop spans 12 amino acids. Germline V gene sequence: CDR1 SQVTM, CDR2 ANQGSEA.

This clone was counted only a few times. The V gene is TRBV9, the J gene TRBJ2-1; no definite D call. This CDR3 is built from 15 residues. The V gene lost 0 bases and the J gene lost 2 bases, with 9 bases spanning the gap. Germline V gene sequence: CDR1 SGDLS, CDR2 YYNGEE. The CDR3 sequence is CASSVEGYTYNEQFF. The CDR3 DNA follows: TGTGCCAGCAGCGTAGAAGGGTATACCTACAATGAGCAGTTCTTC.

The rearrangement links TRBV5-8 to TRBJ1-5, with D possibly matching TRBD1 (5 bases). This CDR3 contains 16 residues. The V gene lost 1 base and the J gene lost 5 bases, with 16 bases spanning the gap. Per germline, CDR1 SGHTS and CDR2 YDEGEE. CDR3 residues: CASSLLMGREDQPQHF. CDR3 DNA: TGTGCCAGCAGCTTGTTGATGGGCAGGGAAGATCAGCCCCAGCATTTT.

V usage is TRBV10-3 and J usage is TRBJ1-5, with 9 bases that match TRBD1. CDR3 size: 13 residues. The trim removed 10 bases at V and 5 bases at J, leaving 6 bases unmatched. Germline V gene lookup returns CDR1 ENHRY and CDR2 SYGVKD. CDR3 nucleotide sequence: TGTGCCACCGGGACAGGGCGGGATCAGCCCCAGCATTTT. It yields the protein CATGTGRDQPQHF.

The genes are TRBV18 and TRBJ2-7; maybe TRBD2 (5 bases). This CDR3 comprises 15 residues. Trimming stripped 3 bases from V and 2 bases from J, with 14 bases between. The germline V gene encodes CDR1 KGHSH and CDR2 LQKENI. DNA of the CDR3: TGTGCCAGCTCACCCAGCGGTTGGCAGACCTACGAGCAGTACTTC. Amino acid sequence: CASSPSGWQTYEQYF.

The chain combines TRBV28 with TRBJ1-5; 9 positions match TRBD1. CDR3 length: 16 residues. The J segment lost 3 bases and the V segment lost 2 bases, leaving 5 bases of the junction unmatched. CDR1 is MDHEN, CDR2 SYDVKM, per germline. The CDR3 DNA reads as TGTGCCAGCAGTTTAAGGACAGGGGCCCTCAATCAGCCCCAGCATTTT. The encoded protein is CASSLRTGALNQPQHF.